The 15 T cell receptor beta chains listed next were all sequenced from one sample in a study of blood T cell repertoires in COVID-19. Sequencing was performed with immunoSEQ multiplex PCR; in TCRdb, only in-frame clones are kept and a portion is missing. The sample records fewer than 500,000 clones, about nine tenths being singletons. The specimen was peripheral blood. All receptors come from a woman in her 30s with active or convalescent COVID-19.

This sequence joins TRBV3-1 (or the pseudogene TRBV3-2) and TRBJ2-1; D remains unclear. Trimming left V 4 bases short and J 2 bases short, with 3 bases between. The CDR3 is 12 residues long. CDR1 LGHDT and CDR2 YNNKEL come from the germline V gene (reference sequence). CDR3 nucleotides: TGTGCCAGCAGCCTCGCCTACAATGAGCAGTTCTTC. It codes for CASSLAYNEQFF.

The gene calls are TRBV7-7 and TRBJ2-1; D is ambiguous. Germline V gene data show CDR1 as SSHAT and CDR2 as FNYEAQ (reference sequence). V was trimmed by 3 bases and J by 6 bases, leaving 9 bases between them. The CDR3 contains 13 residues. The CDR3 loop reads CASSFGWANEQFF. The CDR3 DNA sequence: TGTGCCAGCAGCTTCGGATGGGCCAATGAGCAGTTCTTC.

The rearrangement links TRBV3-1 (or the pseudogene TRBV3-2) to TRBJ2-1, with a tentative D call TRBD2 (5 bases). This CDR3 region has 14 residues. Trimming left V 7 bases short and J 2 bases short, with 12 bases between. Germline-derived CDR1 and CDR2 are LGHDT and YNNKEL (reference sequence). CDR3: CASISLLAYNEQFF. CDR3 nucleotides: TGTGCCAGCATCTCGTTACTAGCCTACAATGAGCAGTTCTTC.

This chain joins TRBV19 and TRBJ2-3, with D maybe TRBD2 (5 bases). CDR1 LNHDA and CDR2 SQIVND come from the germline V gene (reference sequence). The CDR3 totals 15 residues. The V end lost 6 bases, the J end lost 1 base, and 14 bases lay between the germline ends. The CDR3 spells CASSPTSSGTDTQYF. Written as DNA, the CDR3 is TGTGCCAGTAGCCCCACTAGTTCAGGCACAGATACGCAGTATTTT.

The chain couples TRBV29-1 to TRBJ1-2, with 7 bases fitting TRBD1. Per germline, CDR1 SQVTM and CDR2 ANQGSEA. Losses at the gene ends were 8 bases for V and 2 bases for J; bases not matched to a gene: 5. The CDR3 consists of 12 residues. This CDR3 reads CSLRDSNYGYTF. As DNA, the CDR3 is TGCAGCCTACGGGACAGCAACTATGGCTACACCTTC.

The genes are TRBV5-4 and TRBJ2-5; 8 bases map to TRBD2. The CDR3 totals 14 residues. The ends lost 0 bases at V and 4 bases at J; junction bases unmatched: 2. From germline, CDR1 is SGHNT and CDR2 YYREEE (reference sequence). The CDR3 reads CASSLGLASETQYF. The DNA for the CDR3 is TGTGCCAGCAGCTTGGGACTAGCGTCAGAGACCCAGTACTTC.

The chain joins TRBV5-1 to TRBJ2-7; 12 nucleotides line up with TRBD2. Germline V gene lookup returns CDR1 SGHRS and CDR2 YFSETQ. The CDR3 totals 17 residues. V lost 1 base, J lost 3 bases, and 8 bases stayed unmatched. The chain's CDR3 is CASSLRRLAGDRYEQYF. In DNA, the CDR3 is TGCGCCAGCAGCTTGCGGAGACTAGCGGGAGACCGCTACGAGCAGTACTTC.

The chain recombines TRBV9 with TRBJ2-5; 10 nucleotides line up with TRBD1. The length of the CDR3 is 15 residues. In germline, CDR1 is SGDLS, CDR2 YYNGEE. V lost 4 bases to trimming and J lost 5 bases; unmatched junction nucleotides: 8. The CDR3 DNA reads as TGTGCCAGCAGCTTCGACAGGGGGCGGGAGGAGACCCAGTACTTC. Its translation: CASSFDRGREETQYF.

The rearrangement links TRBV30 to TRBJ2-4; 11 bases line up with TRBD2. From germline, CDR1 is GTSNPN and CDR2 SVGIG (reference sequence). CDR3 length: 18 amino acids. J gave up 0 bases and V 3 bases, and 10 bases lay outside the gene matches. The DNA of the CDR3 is TGTGCCTGGAGGGCACCGACTAGCGGGAACATAGCCAAAAACATTCAGTACTTC. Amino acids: CAWRAPTSGNIAKNIQYF.

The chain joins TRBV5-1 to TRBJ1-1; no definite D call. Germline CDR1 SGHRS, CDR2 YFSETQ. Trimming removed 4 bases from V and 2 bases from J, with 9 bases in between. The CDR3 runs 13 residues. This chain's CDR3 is CASSTQVNTEAFF. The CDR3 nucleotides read TGCGCCAGCAGCACTCAAGTTAACACTGAAGCTTTCTTT.

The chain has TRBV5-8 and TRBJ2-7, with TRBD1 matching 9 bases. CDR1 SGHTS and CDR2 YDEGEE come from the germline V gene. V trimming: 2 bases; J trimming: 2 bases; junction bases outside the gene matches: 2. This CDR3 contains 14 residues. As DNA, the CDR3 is TGTGCCAGCAGCTTCCGGGACAGGGCCTACGAGCAGTACTTC. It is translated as CASSFRDRAYEQYF. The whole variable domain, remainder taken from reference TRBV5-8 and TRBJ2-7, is EAGVTQSPTHLIKTRGQQATLRCSPISGHTSVYWYQQALGLGLQFLLWYDEGEERNRGNFPPRFSGRQFPNYSSELNVNALELEDSALYLCASSFRDRAYEQYFGPGTRLTVT.

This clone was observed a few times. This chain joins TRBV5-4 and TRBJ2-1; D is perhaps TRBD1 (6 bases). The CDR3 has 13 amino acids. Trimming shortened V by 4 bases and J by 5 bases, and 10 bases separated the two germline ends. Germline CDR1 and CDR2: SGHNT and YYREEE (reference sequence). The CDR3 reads CASSLDRNNEQFF. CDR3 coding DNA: TGTGCCAGCAGCCTGGACAGAAACAATGAGCAGTTCTTC. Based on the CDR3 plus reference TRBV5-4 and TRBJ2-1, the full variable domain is ETGVTQSPTHLIKTRGQQVTLRCSSQSGHNTVSWYQQALGQGPQFIFQYYREEENGRGNFPPRFSGLQFPNYSSELNVNALELDDSALYLCASSLDRNNEQFFGPGTRLTVL.

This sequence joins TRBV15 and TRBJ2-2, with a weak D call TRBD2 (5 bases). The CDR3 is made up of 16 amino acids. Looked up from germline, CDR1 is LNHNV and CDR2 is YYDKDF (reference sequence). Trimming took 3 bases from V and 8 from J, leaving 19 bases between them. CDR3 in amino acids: CATSSDRGSFLGELFF. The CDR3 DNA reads TGTGCCACCAGCAGTGACCGCGGGTCCTTTCTAGGGGAGCTGTTTTTT.

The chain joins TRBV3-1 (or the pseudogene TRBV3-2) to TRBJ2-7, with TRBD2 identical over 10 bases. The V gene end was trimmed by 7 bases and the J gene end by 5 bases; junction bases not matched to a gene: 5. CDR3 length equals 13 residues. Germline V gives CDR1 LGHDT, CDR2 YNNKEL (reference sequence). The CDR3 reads CASNQRGGDEQYF. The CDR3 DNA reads TGTGCCAGCAATCAGCGGGGGGGCGACGAGCAGTACTTC.

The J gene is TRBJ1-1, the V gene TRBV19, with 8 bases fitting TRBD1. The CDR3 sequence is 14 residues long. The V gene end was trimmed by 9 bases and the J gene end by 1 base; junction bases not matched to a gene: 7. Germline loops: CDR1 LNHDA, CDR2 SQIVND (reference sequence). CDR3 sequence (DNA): TGTGCCAGCCGCCTCGGACAGGGGAACACTGAAGCTTTCTTT. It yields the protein CASRLGQGNTEAFF.